This T cell receptor beta chain stems from a study of CD8+CD57+ T cells in acquired aplastic anemia. General study findings and limits: Patients had around 30 CD8+ CDR3 sequences in common with controls (the shared set). Patients were compared with controls for CD8+ Simpson's diversity, and no significant difference emerged.

CDR1 is MNHNS, CDR2 SASEGT, per germline. Germline trimming cut 6 bases from V and 1 base from J; bases unmatched to any gene: 6. The CDR3 is 15 residues long. The patients chosen for sequencing had shown expansion of CD8+CD57+ cells (detected by flow cytometry). Concerning this clonotype: Its antigen is currently unknown.

Genomic DNA served as template for TCR beta VDJ and CDR3 profiling. TCRdb re-derived calls from the reads in MiXCR, one entry per CDR3 protein. The data contain about 200,000 distinct CDR3 sequences, 65% of them singletons. This chain links TRBV6-1 with TRBJ1-5; 7 nucleotides align to TRBD1. Material: sorted CD4+, CD8+, or CD8+CD57+ T cells (not recorded which) from PBMCs. The sequence was obtained from a human donor with aplastic anemia. The CDR3, as DNA: TGTGCCAGCAGCGTGGGACAGTCGAGCAATCAGCCCCAGCATTTT. Its protein product is CASSVGQSSNQPQHF.